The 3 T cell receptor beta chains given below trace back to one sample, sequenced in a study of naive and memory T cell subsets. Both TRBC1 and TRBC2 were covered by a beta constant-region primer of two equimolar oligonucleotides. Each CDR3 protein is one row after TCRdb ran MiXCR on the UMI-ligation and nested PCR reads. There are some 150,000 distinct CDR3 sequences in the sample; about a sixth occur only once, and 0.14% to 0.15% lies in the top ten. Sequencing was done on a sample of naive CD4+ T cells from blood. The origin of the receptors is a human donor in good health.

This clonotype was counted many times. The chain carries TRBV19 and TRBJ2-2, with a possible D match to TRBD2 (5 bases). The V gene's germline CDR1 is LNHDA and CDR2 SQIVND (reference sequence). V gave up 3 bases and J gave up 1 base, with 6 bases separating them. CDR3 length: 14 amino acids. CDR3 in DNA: TGTGCCAGTAGTATGGGAGTGAACACCGGGGAGCTGTTTTTT. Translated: CASSMGVNTGELFF. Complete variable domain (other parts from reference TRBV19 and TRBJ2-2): DGGITQSPKYLFRKEGQNVTLSCEQNLNHDAMYWYRQDPGQGLRLIYYSQIVNDFQKGDIAEGYSVSREKKESFPLTVTSAQKNPTAFYLCASSMGVNTGELFFGEGSRLTVL.

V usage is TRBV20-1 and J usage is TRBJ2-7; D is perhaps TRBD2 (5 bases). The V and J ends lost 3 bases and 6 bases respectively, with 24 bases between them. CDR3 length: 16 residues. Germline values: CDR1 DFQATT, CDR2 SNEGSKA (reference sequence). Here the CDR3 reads CSASSSLASRKSEQYF. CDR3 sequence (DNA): TGCAGTGCTAGTTCGTCCCTGGCTAGCAGGAAATCCGAGCAGTACTTC.

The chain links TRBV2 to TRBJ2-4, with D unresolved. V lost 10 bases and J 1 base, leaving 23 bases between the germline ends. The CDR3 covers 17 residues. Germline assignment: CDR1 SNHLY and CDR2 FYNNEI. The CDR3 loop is CANYIFGVVLAKNIQYF. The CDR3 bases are TGTGCCAACTATATATTTGGAGTCGTCTTGGCCAAAAACATTCAGTACTTC.